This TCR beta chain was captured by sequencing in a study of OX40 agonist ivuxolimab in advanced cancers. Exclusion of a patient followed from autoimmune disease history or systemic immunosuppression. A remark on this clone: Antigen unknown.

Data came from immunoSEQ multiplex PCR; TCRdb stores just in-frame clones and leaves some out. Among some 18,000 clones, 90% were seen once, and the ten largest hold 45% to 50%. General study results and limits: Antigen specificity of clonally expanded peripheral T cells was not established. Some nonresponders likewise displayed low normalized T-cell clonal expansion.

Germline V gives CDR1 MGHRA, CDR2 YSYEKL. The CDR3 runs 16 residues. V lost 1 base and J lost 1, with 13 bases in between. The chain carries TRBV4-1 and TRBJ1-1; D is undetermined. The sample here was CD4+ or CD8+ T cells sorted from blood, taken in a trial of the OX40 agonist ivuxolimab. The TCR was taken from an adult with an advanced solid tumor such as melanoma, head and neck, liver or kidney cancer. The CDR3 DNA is TGCGCCAGCAGCCAAGGTTCGGCCCTGGGGAACACTGAAGCTTTCTTT. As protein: CASSQGSALGNTEAFF.